A selection of T cell receptor beta chains follows, all from one sample in a study of OX40 agonist ivuxolimab in advanced cancers. TCRdb's copy holds only in-frame clones and misses some; the assay was immunoSEQ multiplex PCR. The sample includes about 69,000 clones, 90% to 95% seen only once; the top ten take around 0.3%. This material consisted of CD4+ or CD8+ T cells sorted from blood, taken in a trial of the OX40 agonist ivuxolimab. The receptors derive from an adult with an advanced solid tumor such as melanoma, head and neck, liver or kidney cancer. CDR3s include the opening cysteine and the closing phenylalanine or tryptophan. A D gene is named only where the DNA matches it firmly. Part of the rows lack a size; the others show once, few, many or a class for expanded clones.

CASSVGLPISGAYEQYF TGTGCCAGCAGCGTCGGCCTCCCTATCTCGGGGGCCTACGAGCAGTACTTC TRBJ2-7 TRBV5-5 NA NA
CASRDSSGANVLTF TGCGCCAGCAGGGACAGCTCTGGGGCCAACGTCCTGACTTTC TRBJ2-6 TRBV5-1 NA once
CASSLEGISGGYTF TGTGCCAGCAGCTTAGAGGGGATATCGGGAGGCTACACCTTC TRBJ1-2 TRBV7-9 NA NA
CASSFPRIAGDYNEQFF TGTGCCAGTAGTTTCCCTAGGATAGCGGGGGACTACAATGAGCAGTTCTTC TRBJ2-1 TRBV19 TRBD2 NA
CASRWGGTANEKLFF TGTGCCAGCAGGTGGGGGGGGACAGCTAATGAAAAACTGTTTTTT TRBJ1-4 TRBV28 TRBD1 NA
CASTRGTGGTGELFF TGTGCCAGTACTCGAGGGACGGGCGGGACCGGGGAGCTGTTTTTT TRBJ2-2 TRBV19 NA NA
CASSRGGKSYNEQFF TGTGCCAGCAGTCGCGGGGGGAAGTCCTACAATGAGCAGTTCTTC TRBJ2-1 TRBV6-1 TRBD2 NA
CASSQDPGRTGYEQYF TGTGCCAGCAGCCAAGATCCGGGGAGGACGGGGTACGAGCAGTACTTC TRBJ2-7 TRBV4-2 NA NA
CASSYSRSTDTQYF TGTGCCAGCAGTTACTCTAGATCCACAGATACGCAGTATTTT TRBJ2-3 TRBV6-5 NA NA
CSAPGVGHTEAFF TGCAGCGCCCCAGGGGTCGGGCACACTGAAGCTTTCTTT TRBJ1-1 TRBV29-1 NA NA
CASSLRLAGRTGELFF TGTGCCAGTAGTTTGCGACTAGCGGGACGCACCGGGGAGCTGTTTTTT TRBJ2-2 TRBV19 TRBD2 NA
CASSQHSADTQYF TGTGCCAGCAGCCAACATTCCGCAGATACGCAGTATTTT TRBJ2-3 TRBV7-9 NA NA
CASGPKDGSGRPNEQFF TGTGCCAGCGGTCCAAAGGATGGGAGCGGGAGGCCGAATGAGCAGTTCTTC TRBJ2-1 TRBV7-8 TRBD2 NA
CASSLGGLAGANEQFF TGCGCCAGCAGCTTGGGGGGACTAGCGGGAGCTAATGAGCAGTTCTTC TRBJ2-1 TRBV5-1 TRBD2 NA
CASSFRSGGVTGELFF TGTGCCAGTAGTTTCCGTTCGGGAGGGGTCACCGGGGAGCTGTTTTTT TRBJ2-2 TRBV19 TRBD2 NA
CASREGLGHTQYF TGTGCCAGTAGGGAGGGACTGGGCCATACGCAGTATTTT TRBJ2-3 TRBV19 NA NA
CASSLDREGEKLFF TGTGCCAGCAGCTTGGACAGGGAGGGGGAAAAACTGTTTTTT TRBJ1-4 TRBV12-1 NA NA
CASRIVRDRVGFSTDTQYF TGTGCCAGCCGAATAGTCCGGGACAGGGTTGGATTTAGCACAGATACGCAGTATTTT TRBJ2-3 TRBV6-4 TRBD1 NA
CASRRLAGRDNEQFF TGTGCCAGCAGACGACTAGCGGGGAGAGACAATGAGCAGTTCTTC TRBJ2-1 TRBV11-2 TRBD2 NA
CSVAPLAGEHEQYF TGCAGCGTTGCCCCCCTAGCGGGAGAGCACGAGCAGTACTTC TRBJ2-7 TRBV29-1 TRBD2 NA
CSVATPRGVGEKLFF TGCAGCGTTGCGACGCCGAGGGGGGTCGGTGAAAAACTGTTTTTT TRBJ1-4 TRBV29-1 NA NA
CSAKDTQYF TGCAGTGCTAAAGATACGCAGTATTTT TRBJ2-3 TRBV20-1 NA NA
CASSYRTIEGQYF TGTGCCAGCAGTTACCGGACTATCGAGGGGCAGTACTTC TRBJ2-5 TRBV6-5 NA NA
CASSWRTSGRTDTQYF TGTGCCAGCAGCTGGAGGACTAGCGGGAGGACAGATACGCAGTATTTT TRBJ2-3 TRBV13 TRBD2 NA
CSVGQGGNTEAFF TGCAGCGTTGGACAGGGGGGCAACACTGAAGCTTTCTTT TRBJ1-1 TRBV29-1 TRBD1 once
CASRTGPDEQYF TGTGCCAGCAGGACGGGACCCGACGAGCAGTACTTC TRBJ2-7 TRBV6-5 NA NA
CASSISKGGNQPQHF TGTGCCAGTAGTATATCAAAAGGAGGCAATCAGCCCCAGCATTTT TRBJ1-5 TRBV19 NA NA
CASRNGTGGLTDTQYF TGTGCCAGCAGGAACGGGACAGGGGGTCTCACAGATACGCAGTATTTT TRBJ2-3 TRBV2 TRBD1 NA
CAAKWGREFHNEQFF TGTGCTGCCAAGTGGGGCAGGGAATTTCACAATGAGCAGTTCTTC TRBJ2-1 TRBV2 NA once
CASSEREGRGEQYF TGCGCCAGCAGCGAGCGGGAGGGTCGGGGCGAGCAGTACTTC TRBJ2-7 TRBV5-1 TRBD2 NA
CASSVYGKPNTGELFF TGTGCCAGCAGCGTCTACGGTAAACCGAACACCGGGGAGCTGTTTTTT TRBJ2-2 TRBV9 NA NA
CASSSPLAGGPINEQFF TGTGCCAGCAGCTCACCACTAGCGGGAGGGCCTATTAATGAGCAGTTCTTC TRBJ2-1 TRBV5-4 TRBD2 NA
CASSGPSGRAWNNEQFF TGTGCCAGCAGTGGGCCTAGCGGGAGGGCCTGGAACAATGAGCAGTTCTTC TRBJ2-1 TRBV2 TRBD2 NA
CASSLTGPSSGNTIYF TGTGCCAGCAGTTTGACAGGGCCCAGCTCTGGAAACACCATATATTTT TRBJ1-3 TRBV6-5 TRBD1 NA
CASSFRGHGNTIYF TGTGCCAGCAGTTTCCGGGGCCACGGAAACACCATATATTTT TRBJ1-3 TRBV28 NA NA
CASSQFSGGRKTNEKLFF TGTGCCAGCAGCCAATTCTCCGGGGGCAGGAAAACTAATGAAAAACTGTTTTTT TRBJ1-4 TRBV14 NA NA
CASKGGGAYEQYF TGTGCCAGTAAGGGCGGAGGGGCCTACGAGCAGTACTTC TRBJ2-7 TRBV19 NA NA
CASSLALASNTGELFF TGCGCCAGCAGCTTGGCGCTAGCTTCGAACACCGGGGAGCTGTTTTTT TRBJ2-2 TRBV5-1 NA NA
CASRGLAENTGELFF TGTGCCAGCAGGGGACTAGCGGAGAACACCGGGGAGCTGTTTTTT TRBJ2-2 TRBV7-8 TRBD2 few
CASSTAGYSTDTQYF TGTGCCAGCAGCACAGCGGGGTATAGCACAGATACGCAGTATTTT TRBJ2-3 TRBV7-9 TRBD2 NA
CASSLGASNQPQHF TGTGCCAGCAGCCTAGGCGCTAGCAATCAGCCCCAGCATTTT TRBJ1-5 TRBV11-2 NA NA
CASSYRDGLAYEQYF TGTGCCAGTAGTTACCGGGACGGACTCGCCTACGAGCAGTACTTC TRBJ2-7 TRBV19 NA NA
CSITGTGMSYEQYF TGCAGCATCACCGGGACAGGGATGTCCTACGAGCAGTACTTC TRBJ2-7 TRBV29-1 TRBD1 NA
CASSQVAGVAKNIQYF TGCGCCAGCAGCCAAGTGGCGGGAGTGGCCAAAAACATTCAGTACTTC TRBJ2-4 TRBV4-1 TRBD2 NA
CASSLGDMDTEAFF TGTGCCAGCAGCTTAGGGGACATGGACACTGAAGCTTTCTTT TRBJ1-1 TRBV7-9 NA once
CASSSGGTTYEQYF TGTGCCAGCAGCTCGGGCGGGACGACCTACGAGCAGTACTTC TRBJ2-7 TRBV5-5 NA NA
CASSSSQRVSSYEQYF TGTGCCAGCAGTTCCTCTCAACGGGTGAGCTCCTACGAGCAGTACTTC TRBJ2-7 TRBV28 NA once
CASSLMDRGDGYTF TGTGCCAGCAGCTTAATGGACAGGGGTGACGGCTACACCTTC TRBJ1-2 TRBV5-6 TRBD1 NA
CASSEGINYGYTF TGTGCCAGCAGTGAAGGCATTAACTATGGCTACACCTTC TRBJ1-2 TRBV6-4 NA NA
CASSPPGTSSGELFF TGTGCCAGCTCACCACCCGGGACTAGCTCCGGGGAGCTGTTTTTT TRBJ2-2 TRBV18 TRBD2 NA
CASSAGTSIHEQFF TGTGCCAGCAGTGCCGGGACTAGCATCCATGAGCAGTTCTTC TRBJ2-1 TRBV6-1 TRBD2 once
CASRAIPGGNEKLFF TGTGCCAGCAGAGCCATTCCCGGAGGGAATGAAAAACTGTTTTTT TRBJ1-4 TRBV2 NA NA
CASNAERTEAFF TGTGCCAGCAATGCCGAGCGCACTGAAGCTTTCTTT TRBJ1-1 TRBV28 NA NA
CASSIRPHGYTF TGTGCCAGTAGTATTCGGCCTCATGGCTACACCTTC TRBJ1-2 TRBV19 NA NA
CASSVLGSKGNTIYF TGTGCCAGCAGTGTTCTGGGCTCGAAGGGAAACACCATATATTTT TRBJ1-3 TRBV6-1 NA NA
CASSEMATNEKLFF TGTGCCAGCAGTGAAATGGCAACTAATGAAAAACTGTTTTTT TRBJ1-4 TRBV6-1 NA NA
CASSYGRANTDTQYF TGTGCCAGCAGTTATGGCAGGGCGAACACAGATACGCAGTATTTT TRBJ2-3 TRBV6-5 NA NA
CASGLVDTEAFF TGTGCTAGTGGTTTGGTGGACACTGAAGCTTTCTTT TRBJ1-1 TRBV12-5 NA NA